The 32 T cell receptor beta chains below come from one sample, sequenced in a study of radiotherapy plus CTLA-4 blockade in lung cancer (dated by TCRdb to 2016 to 2019). Library method: the immunoSEQ multiplex PCR assay. Drawn from immuneACCESS, this table holds only the in-frame rearrangements with V and J called that TCRdb kept. Clones are partly lost; checked studies trace under half to an unresolved V gene and leave the rest unexplained. For this sample the table gives tens of thousands of clones, of which more than 85% were detected only once. 16% of the sample is taken by the ten largest. This sample comprised peripheral blood, obtained from a patient treated with radiotherapy plus ipilimumab. All receptors derive from a human donor with non-small cell lung cancer that progressed on radiotherapy plus ipilimumab.

The chain carries TRBV7-2 and TRBJ2-3, with TRBD2 matching over 11 bases. The V and J ends lost 5 bases and 5 bases, in that order; junction bases with no gene match: 3. CDR3 size: 14 residues. Germline CDR1 is SGHTA and CDR2 is FQGNSA. The CDR3 loop reads CASSLSGRGDTQYF. The CDR3 DNA sequence: TGTGCCAGCAGCCTTAGCGGGAGGGGAGATACGCAGTATTTT. Full variable domain (remainder filled in from reference TRBV7-2 and TRBJ2-3): GAGVSQSPSNKVTEKGKDVELRCDPISGHTALYWYRQSLGQGLEFLIYFQGNSAPDKSGLPSDRFSAERTGGSVSTLTIQRTQQEDSAVYLCASSLSGRGDTQYFGPGTRLTVL.

V usage is TRBV5-6 and J usage is TRBJ2-7; maybe TRBD2 (5 bases). The CDR3 spans 13 residues. The germline CDR1 and CDR2 sequences are SGHDT and YYEEEE. V was shortened by 2 bases and J by 1 base, with 7 bases between the two germline ends. In DNA form, the CDR3 reads TGTGCCAGCAGCTTCGGGGTATCCTACGAGCAGTACTTC. Protein sequence: CASSFGVSYEQYF.

A single count supports this clone. The CDR3 is CASSTGLAGGTYEQYF. The CDR3 DNA is TGTGCCAGTAGTACCGGACTAGCGGGAGGGACCTACGAGCAGTACTTC. The chain recombines TRBV19 with TRBJ2-7; 15 positions agree with TRBD2. Germline lookup yields CDR1 LNHDA and CDR2 SQIVND (reference sequence). The CDR3 loop spans 16 amino acids. The V and J ends lost 4 bases and 2 bases, in that order; junction bases with no gene match: 3.

V and J are TRBV28 and TRBJ2-3; TRBD1 aligns across 8 bases. This CDR3 is 14 amino acids long. The germline V gene encodes CDR1 MDHEN and CDR2 SYDVKM. The trim removed 5 bases at V and 1 base at J, leaving 2 bases unmatched. CDR3 DNA sequence: TGTGCCAGCAGTCAGACAGGGGGCACAGATACGCAGTATTTT. Translating gives CASSQTGGTDTQYF. Full variable domain (outside the CDR3, taken from reference TRBV28 and TRBJ2-3): DVKVTQSSRYLVKRTGEKVFLECVQDMDHENMFWYRQDPGLGLRLIYFSYDVKMKEKGDIPEGYSVSREKKERFSLILESASTNQTSMYLCASSQTGGTDTQYFGPGTRLTVL.

CDR3 region: CASSPDLNYNEQFF. CDR3 DNA sequence: TGCGCCAGCAGCCCCGACCTTAATTACAATGAGCAGTTCTTC. The rearrangement links TRBV5-1 to TRBJ2-1; D not resolved. Germline V gene lookup returns CDR1 SGHRS and CDR2 YFSETQ. Trimming took off 4 bases at V and 4 bases at J, with 12 bases between the two ends. This CDR3 is 14 amino acids long.

The chain's CDR3 is CASSLTGFSNQPQHF. DNA of the CDR3: TGTGCCAGCAGTTTAACAGGGTTTAGCAATCAGCCCCAGCATTTT. The genes are TRBV27 and TRBJ1-5; D possibly corresponds to TRBD1 (6 bases). Germline CDR1 is MNHEY and CDR2 is SMNVEV (reference sequence). This CDR3 has 15 residues. V lost 2 bases to trimming and J lost 0 bases, with 8 bases between them.

This clone was observed once. The J gene is TRBJ2-5, the V gene TRBV6-5; TRBD2 agrees at 8 bases. V lost 7 bases and J lost 2; bases outside the gene matches: 6. The CDR3 is 14 residues long. Germline V gene data show CDR1 as MNHEY and CDR2 as SVGAGI. In DNA form, the CDR3 reads TGTGCCAGCATCGGGGGGGGTGTACAAGAGACCCAGTACTTC. Translation gives CASIGGGVQETQYF.

The V and J genes are TRBV7-9 and TRBJ2-2, with D tentatively TRBD1 or TRBD2 (5 bases each). Germline V gene lookup returns CDR1 SEHNR and CDR2 FQNEAQ (reference sequence). This CDR3 has 14 residues. V lost 4 bases and J lost 7, with 13 bases in between. As DNA, the CDR3 is TGTGCCAGCAGCTGGGACGGACTCCTCGGGGAGCTGTTTTTT. Protein product: CASSWDGLLGELFF.

The chain links TRBV14 to TRBJ2-4; the D gene is possibly TRBD2 (6 bases). V gave up 1 base and J gave up 10 bases, with 8 bases separating them. The CDR3 is 12 amino acids. From germline, CDR1 is SGHDN and CDR2 FVKESK. CDR3 residues: CASSQVGTIQYF. As DNA, the CDR3 is TGTGCCAGCAGCCAAGTAGGGACTATTCAGTACTTC.

The chain has TRBV29-1 and TRBJ2-7; TRBD2 is a possible D gene (6 bases). The V end lost 6 bases, the J end lost 0 bases, and 9 bases lay between the germline ends. The germline CDR1 and CDR2 sequences are SQVTM and ANQGSEA. The CDR3 has 12 residues. In nucleotides, the CDR3 is TGCAGCGTGAGGGACTTCTCCTACGAGCAGTACTTC. Encoded protein: CSVRDFSYEQYF.

The genes are TRBV9 and TRBJ1-2, with 7 positions matching TRBD1. J gave up 4 bases and V 3 bases, and 9 bases lay outside the gene matches. The CDR3 length is 15 residues. From germline, CDR1 is SGDLS and CDR2 YYNGEE. The DNA of the CDR3 is TGTGCCAGCAGCGCCGGGACAGCATCGGGCTATGGCTACACCTTC. Protein: CASSAGTASGYGYTF.

V usage is TRBV7-8 and J usage is TRBJ2-3; D is unclear. Germline values: CDR1 SGHVS, CDR2 FQNEAQ. Trimming cost V 8 bases and J 3 bases, with 12 bases left between them. The CDR3 covers 13 residues. The CDR3 loop reads CASGHGRTDTQYF. The CDR3, as DNA: TGTGCCAGCGGGCATGGTCGGACAGATACGCAGTATTTT.

This clone has just a few counts. This sequence joins TRBV7-9 and TRBJ2-6; the D is unclear. The CDR3 has 13 residues. V lost 0 bases to trimming and J lost 4 bases, with 1 base between them. Germline CDR1 reads SEHNR; CDR2 reads FQNEAQ (reference sequence). CDR3 loop: CASSLAGANVLTF. In DNA form, the CDR3 reads TGTGCCAGCAGCTTAGCCGGGGCCAACGTCCTGACTTTC.

This clone occurred once. The chain uses TRBV27 and TRBJ2-5, with 14 bases fitting TRBD2. This CDR3 spans 17 amino acids. Germline assignment: CDR1 MNHEY and CDR2 SMNVEV (reference sequence). The ends lost 5 bases at V and 2 bases at J; junction bases unmatched: 7. CDR3 DNA: TGTGCCAGCAGTCGACTAGCGGGGGGGCGGGGGCAAGAGACCCAGTACTTC. Its protein is CASSRLAGGRGQETQYF.

A note on this clone: An end of the junction does not agree with germline; a read error may underlie this. The identical CDR3 is also encoded by other nucleotide sequences in the sample. The V call is TRBV7-2, the J call TRBJ2-7; 11 bases are shared with TRBD1. Germline values: CDR1 SGHTA, CDR2 FQGNSA. The CDR3 consists of 15 residues. The CDR3 DNA is TGCGCCAGCAGCTTCGGACAGGGGGCATCCTACGAGCAGTACTTC. As protein: CASSFGQGASYEQYF. The variable domain in full, completed from reference TRBV7-2 and TRBJ2-7, reads GAGVSQSPSNKVTEKGKDVELRCDPISGHTALYWYRQSLGQGLEFLIYFQGNSAPDKSGLPSDRFSAERTGGSVSTLTIQRTQQEDSAVYLCASSFGQGASYEQYFGPGTRLTVT.

The V and J genes are TRBV6-6 and TRBJ1-3; a weak D match, TRBD1 (5 bases). The CDR3 length is 14 residues. Between the trimmed V and J ends, which lost 8 bases and 4 bases, there was a span of 15 bases. Germline CDR1 is MNHNY and CDR2 is SVGAGI (reference sequence). The CDR3 region has the DNA TGTGCCAGCGGTGGTGGGGCGGGAGGAAACACCATATATTTT. Encoded protein: CASGGGAGGNTIYF.

The rearrangement joins TRBV11-2 to TRBJ2-7; the D is unclear. The V and J ends lost 0 bases and 7 bases respectively, with 7 bases between them. Germline V lookup: CDR1 SGHAT, CDR2 FQNNGV. The CDR3 loop spans 12 amino acids. This CDR3 is CASSLEVGEQYF. The CDR3 DNA follows: TGTGCCAGCAGCTTAGAAGTCGGAGAGCAGTACTTC. The whole variable domain, remainder taken from reference TRBV11-2 and TRBJ2-7, is EAGVAQSPRYKIIEKRQSVAFWCNPISGHATLYWYQQILGQGPKLLIQFQNNGVVDDSQLPKDRFSAERLKGVDSTLKIQPAKLEDSAVYLCASSLEVGEQYFGPGTRLTVT.

The V call is TRBV5-6, the J call TRBJ2-7; 7 positions agree with TRBD1. Per germline, CDR1 SGHDT and CDR2 YYEEEE. V lost 4 bases, J lost 5 bases, and 6 bases stayed unmatched. The length of the CDR3 is 13 residues. The CDR3 loop reads CASSPPTGNEQYF. The CDR3, as DNA: TGTGCCAGCAGCCCACCGACAGGGAACGAGCAGTACTTC.

The rearrangement joins TRBV11-3 to TRBJ2-7; perhaps TRBD1 as D (6 bases). The germline CDR1 and CDR2 sequences are SGHNT and YENEEA. V gave up 5 bases and J gave up 3 bases, with 8 bases separating them. The CDR3 totals 12 residues. DNA of the CDR3: TGTGCCAGCAGCGGGGGCGTCTACGAGCAGTACTTC. Translated, it gives CASSGGVYEQYF.

The J gene is TRBJ2-7, the V gene TRBV7-3; 8 positions agree with TRBD2. The V segment lost 5 bases and the J segment 5 bases; nucleotides outside the gene matches: 11. This CDR3 region has 15 residues. CDR1 is SGHTA, CDR2 FQGTGA, per germline. The CDR3 nucleotides are TGTGCCAGCAGCCGACTCGGGACTAGAAAGGACGAGCAGTACTTC. Translation: CASSRLGTRKDEQYF.

The chain joins TRBV14 to TRBJ1-2; perhaps TRBD1 as D (6 bases). Germline values: CDR1 SGHDN, CDR2 FVKESK. This CDR3 has 15 amino acids. V lost 2 bases and J 0 bases, leaving 10 bases between the germline ends. This chain's CDR3 is CASSQFTGPNYGYTF. The CDR3 coding sequence is TGTGCCAGCAGCCAATTCACAGGGCCTAACTATGGCTACACCTTC.

As to this clone: At one end the junction does not follow the germline gene, possibly because of a read error. CDR3 in DNA: TGTGCCAGCACCTTAGTAAATAGGGCTTTCTTT. Its protein product is CASTLVNRAFF. The J gene is TRBJ1-1, the V gene TRBV11-2; D uncertain. The CDR3 sequence is 11 residues long. Germline lookup yields CDR1 SGHAT and CDR2 FQNNGV.

V gene TRBV2 combines with J gene TRBJ2-3; D is perhaps TRBD1 or TRBD2 (6 bases each). Germline CDR1 is SNHLY and CDR2 is FYNNEI. Trimming took off 6 bases at V and 0 bases at J, with 19 bases between the two ends. This CDR3 contains 17 residues. The CDR3, as DNA: TGTGCCAGCAGCCGTGCGGTAGGGGGGCCTAGCACAGATACGCAGTATTTT. Amino acids: CASSRAVGGPSTDTQYF.

The chain joins TRBV7-8 to TRBJ2-1; 9 bases agree with TRBD1. This CDR3 is 17 amino acids long. Unmatched junction bases numbered 6, after V lost 1 base and J lost 2 bases. Per the germline V gene, CDR1 is SGHVS and CDR2 is FQNEAQ. The CDR3 sequence: CASSLGDWTGAYNEQFF. The CDR3, as DNA: TGTGCCAGCAGCTTAGGAGACTGGACAGGGGCCTACAATGAGCAGTTCTTC.

This chain links TRBV7-2 with TRBJ1-1, with D unresolved. Trimming shortened V by 1 base and J by 0 bases, and 9 bases separated the two germline ends. The CDR3 has 15 amino acids. Germline V gene lookup returns CDR1 SGHTA and CDR2 FQGNSA. In nucleotides, the CDR3 is TGTGCCAGCAGCTTAGAGGTCGGAGTGAACACTGAAGCTTTCTTT. Its translation: CASSLEVGVNTEAFF.

The chain recombines TRBV29-1 with TRBJ2-1; 13 bases align to TRBD2. With V trimmed by 4 bases and J by 8 bases, 2 bases remained unmatched. CDR1 and CDR2 from the germline V gene are SQVTM and ANQGSEA. The CDR3 totals 13 residues. Written as DNA, the CDR3 is TGCAGCGTTGTACTAGCGGGAGGGTATGAGCAGTTCTTC. Encoded protein: CSVVLAGGYEQFF.

The gene calls are TRBV10-3 and TRBJ1-2; D gene uncertain. The CDR3 is made up of 14 amino acids. Germline V CDR1 and CDR2: ENHRY, SYGVKD. Trimming took 6 bases from V and 4 from J, leaving 15 bases between them. The CDR3 DNA follows: TGTGCCATCAGACCCGACCGAGATAGCTATGGCTACACCTTC. Residues: CAIRPDRDSYGYTF.

V usage is TRBV29-1 and J usage is TRBJ2-1; TRBD2 aligns across 7 bases. CDR1 SQVTM and CDR2 ANQGSEA come from the germline V gene. There are 15 residues in the CDR3. Unmatched junction bases numbered 9, after V lost 3 bases and J lost 4 bases. The CDR3 reads CSVDPRASGYNEQFF. The CDR3, as DNA: TGCAGCGTTGACCCCCGGGCTAGCGGTTACAATGAGCAGTTCTTC.

This clone occurred a few times. The chain has TRBV14 and TRBJ2-2; D gene unclear. This CDR3 spans 13 amino acids. Germline assignment: CDR1 SGHDN and CDR2 FVKESK. The V and J ends lost 4 bases and 6 bases respectively, with 9 bases between them. The CDR3 loop reads CASSRWSSGELFF. CDR3 in DNA: TGTGCCAGCAGCCGTTGGAGCTCCGGGGAGCTGTTTTTT.

This rearrangement joins TRBV10-1 to TRBJ2-1, with TRBD1 matching 7 bases. V was pared by 9 bases and J by 5 bases, with 7 bases of the junction left unmatched. Germline values: CDR1 WNHNN, CDR2 SYGVQD (reference sequence). This CDR3 is built from 13 residues. The CDR3 sequence is CARGTAGDNEQFF. The CDR3 region has the DNA TGCGCCAGGGGGACAGCAGGCGACAATGAGCAGTTCTTC.

The rearrangement joins TRBV19 to TRBJ1-1, with 8 bases fitting TRBD1. There are 14 residues in the CDR3. The germline V gene has CDR1 LNHDA and CDR2 SQIVND (reference sequence). Trimming cost V 3 bases and J 3 bases; bases outside gene matches: 3. CDR3 loop: CASSMGQVYTEAFF. The CDR3 coding sequence is TGTGCCAGTAGTATGGGACAGGTATACACTGAAGCTTTCTTT.

The chain has TRBV4-3 and TRBJ2-1; 12 bases agree with TRBD2. CDR1 and CDR2 from the germline V gene are LGHNA and YSLEER. CDR3 length equals 17 residues. J was trimmed by 1 base and V by 0 bases; bases with no gene match: 1. DNA for the CDR3: TGCGCCAGCAGCCAAGACGGACTAGCGGGATCCTACAATGAGCAGTTCTTC. Its translation: CASSQDGLAGSYNEQFF.